These T cell receptor beta chains were read from a single sample in a study of T cells in Graves' hyperthyroidism and ophthalmopathy. TCRdb re-analysed the multiplex PCR reads in MiXCR, keeping a single row per CDR3 protein. The table has some 98,000 distinct CDR3 sequences, about 37% seen once. What was sequenced was peripheral blood or thyroid tissue (not recorded which). Receptors were obtained from a woman in her thirties with Graves' hyperthyroidism. The CDR3 runs from the conserved cysteine through the conserved F or W. D genes are given only for firm matches. Not all rows give a size; the values are once, few, many and, for expanded clones, a class.

clone size: NA
J gene: TRBJ1-6
V gene: TRBV7-9
D gene: NA
CDR3 protein: CASSPPHF
CDR3 DNA: TGTGCCAGCAGCCCCCCCCACTTT

clone size: NA
J gene: TRBJ1-4
V gene: TRBV25-1
D gene: NA
CDR3 protein: CASTRGGLHEKLFF
CDR3 DNA: TGTGCCAGCACCCGGGGGGGGTTACACGAAAAACTGTTTTTT

clone size: many
J gene: TRBJ2-5
V gene: TRBV5-1
D gene: TRBD1
CDR3 protein: CASTRTGKTQYF
CDR3 DNA: TGCGCCAGCACCAGGACAGGGAAGACCCAGTACTTC

clone size: many
J gene: TRBJ2-5
V gene: TRBV3-1
D gene: NA
CDR3 protein: CASSQVVDGGTQYF
CDR3 DNA: TGTGCCAGCAGCCAAGTGGTAGACGGAGGGACCCAGTACTTC

clone size: few
J gene: TRBJ2-7
V gene: TRBV7-9
D gene: NA
CDR3 protein: CASSLGGVLDEQYF
CDR3 DNA: TGTGCCAGCAGCTTAGGGGGCGTGTTAGACGAGCAGTACTTC

clone size: NA
J gene: TRBJ1-1
V gene: TRBV7-3
D gene: TRBD1
CDR3 protein: CASSARDSTEAFF
CDR3 DNA: TGTGCCAGCAGCGCCCGGGACAGCACTGAAGCTTTCTTT

clone size: many
J gene: TRBJ1-6
V gene: TRBV3-1
D gene: NA
CDR3 protein: CASSRGGGDSPLHF
CDR3 DNA: TGTGCCAGCAGCCGGGGGGGGGGTGATTCACCCCTCCACTTT

clone size: many
J gene: TRBJ2-7
V gene: TRBV28
D gene: NA
CDR3 protein: CASSPNWEQYF
CDR3 DNA: TGTGCCAGCAGCCCGAACTGGGAGCAGTACTTC

clone size: many
J gene: TRBJ1-4
V gene: TRBV11-2
D gene: NA
CDR3 protein: CASSLIGFNEKLFF
CDR3 DNA: TGTGCCAGCAGCTTGATAGGGTTTAATGAAAAACTGTTTTTT

clone size: NA
J gene: TRBJ1-4
V gene: TRBV7-6
D gene: NA
CDR3 protein: CANSSRVGPTNEKLFF
CDR3 DNA: TGTGCCAACAGCTCGAGGGTGGGTCCAACTAATGAAAAGCTGTTTTTT

clone size: NA
J gene: TRBJ2-7
V gene: TRBV29-1
D gene: NA
CDR3 protein: CSVALQRHYEQYF
CDR3 DNA: TGCAGCGTTGCCCTACAGAGGCACTACGAGCAGTACTTC

clone size: NA
J gene: TRBJ2-3
V gene: TRBV9
D gene: TRBD2
CDR3 protein: CASSVQLAGVVDTQYF
CDR3 DNA: TGTGCCAGCAGCGTCCAACTAGCGGGAGTCGTAGATACGCAGTATTTT

clone size: NA
J gene: TRBJ2-2
V gene: TRBV7-2
D gene: NA
CDR3 protein: CASSLGWETETRELFF
CDR3 DNA: TGTGCCAGCAGCTTAGGGTGGGAGACAGAGACTAGGGAGCTGTTTTTT

clone size: many
J gene: TRBJ1-1
V gene: TRBV3-1
D gene: NA
CDR3 protein: CASSHLPLRVTEAFF
CDR3 DNA: TGTGCCAGCAGCCACCTCCCCCTACGGGTCACTGAAGCTTTCTTT

clone size: many
J gene: TRBJ2-2
V gene: TRBV5-1
D gene: NA
CDR3 protein: CASSVGTYNTGELFF
CDR3 DNA: TGCGCCAGCAGCGTCGGGACCTATAACACCGGGGAGCTGTTTTTT

clone size: NA
J gene: TRBJ1-5
V gene: TRBV9
D gene: NA
CDR3 protein: CASSPRSLGYQPQHF
CDR3 DNA: TGTGCCAGCAGCCCCCGCTCCCTAGGCTATCAGCCCCAGCATTTT

clone size: many
J gene: TRBJ2-2
V gene: TRBV7-6
D gene: TRBD2
CDR3 protein: CASSELAGVRTGELFF
CDR3 DNA: TGTGCCAGCAGCGAACTAGCGGGAGTTCGTACCGGGGAGCTGTTTTTT

clone size: NA
J gene: TRBJ2-7
V gene: TRBV20-1
D gene: TRBD2
CDR3 protein: CSARGLAGVNYEQYF
CDR3 DNA: TGCAGTGCTAGAGGACTAGCGGGAGTTAACTACGAGCAGTACTTC

clone size: NA
J gene: TRBJ2-3
V gene: TRBV28
D gene: TRBD2
CDR3 protein: CASSLFRMGGSTDTQYF
CDR3 DNA: TGTGCCAGCAGTTTATTTCGTATGGGAGGGAGCACAGATACGCAGTATTTT

clone size: many
J gene: TRBJ1-5
V gene: TRBV4-1
D gene: NA
CDR3 protein: CASSQSFRRQSFNQPQHF
CDR3 DNA: TGCGCCAGCAGCCAATCCTTCCGGAGGCAGAGTTTCAATCAGCCCCAGCATTTT